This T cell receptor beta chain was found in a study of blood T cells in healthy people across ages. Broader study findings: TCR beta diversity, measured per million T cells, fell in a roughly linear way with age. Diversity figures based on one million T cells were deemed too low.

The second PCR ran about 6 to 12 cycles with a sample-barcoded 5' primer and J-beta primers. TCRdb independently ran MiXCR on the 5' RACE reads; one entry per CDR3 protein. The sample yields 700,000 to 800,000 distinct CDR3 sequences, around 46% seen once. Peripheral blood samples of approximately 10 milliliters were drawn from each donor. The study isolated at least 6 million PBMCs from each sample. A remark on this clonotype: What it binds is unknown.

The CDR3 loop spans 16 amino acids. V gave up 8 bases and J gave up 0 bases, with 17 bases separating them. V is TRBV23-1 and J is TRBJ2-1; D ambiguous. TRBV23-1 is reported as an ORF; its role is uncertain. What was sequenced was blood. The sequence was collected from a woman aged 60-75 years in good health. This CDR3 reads CASPPGGISSYNEQFF. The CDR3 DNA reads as TGCGCCAGCCCCCCCGGCGGAATCAGCTCCTACAATGAGCAGTTCTTC.